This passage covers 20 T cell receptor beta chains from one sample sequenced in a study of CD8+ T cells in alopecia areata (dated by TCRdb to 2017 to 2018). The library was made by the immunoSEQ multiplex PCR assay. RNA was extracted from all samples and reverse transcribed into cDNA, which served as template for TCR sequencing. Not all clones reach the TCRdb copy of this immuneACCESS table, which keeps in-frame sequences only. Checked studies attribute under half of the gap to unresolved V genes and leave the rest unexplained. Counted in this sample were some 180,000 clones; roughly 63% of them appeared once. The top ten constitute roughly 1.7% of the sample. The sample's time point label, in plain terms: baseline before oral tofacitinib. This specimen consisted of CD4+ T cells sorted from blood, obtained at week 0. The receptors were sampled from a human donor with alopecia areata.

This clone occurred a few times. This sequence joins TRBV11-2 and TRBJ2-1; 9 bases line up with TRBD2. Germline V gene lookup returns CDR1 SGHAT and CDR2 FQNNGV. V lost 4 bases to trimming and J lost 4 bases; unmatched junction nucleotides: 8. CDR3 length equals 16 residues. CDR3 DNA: TGTGCCAGCAGCTCATTGGCGGGGGGGGTTTACAATGAGCAGTTCTTC. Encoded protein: CASSSLAGGVYNEQFF.

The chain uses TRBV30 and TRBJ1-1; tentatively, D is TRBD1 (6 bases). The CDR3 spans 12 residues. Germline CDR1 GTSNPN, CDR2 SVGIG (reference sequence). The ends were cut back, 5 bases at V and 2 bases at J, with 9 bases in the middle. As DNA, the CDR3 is TGTGCCTGGTGCAGGGGAAACACTGAAGCTTTCTTT. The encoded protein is CAWCRGNTEAFF.

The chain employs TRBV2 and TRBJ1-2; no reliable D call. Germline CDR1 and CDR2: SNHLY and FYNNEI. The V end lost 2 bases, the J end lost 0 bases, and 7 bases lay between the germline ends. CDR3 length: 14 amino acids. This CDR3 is CASSESTANYGYTF. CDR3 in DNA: TGTGCCAGCAGTGAATCCACAGCTAACTATGGCTACACCTTC.

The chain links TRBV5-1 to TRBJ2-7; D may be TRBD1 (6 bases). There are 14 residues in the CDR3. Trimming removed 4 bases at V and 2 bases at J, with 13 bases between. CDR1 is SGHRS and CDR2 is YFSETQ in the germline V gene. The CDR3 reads CASSEGPGAYEQYF. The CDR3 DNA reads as TGCGCCAGCAGCGAAGGGCCAGGGGCCTACGAGCAGTACTTC.

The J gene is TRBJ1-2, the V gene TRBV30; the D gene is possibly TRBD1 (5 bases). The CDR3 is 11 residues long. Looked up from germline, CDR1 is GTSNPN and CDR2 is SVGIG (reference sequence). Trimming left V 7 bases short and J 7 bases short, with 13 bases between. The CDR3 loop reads CASTTVGGYTF. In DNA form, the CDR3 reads TGTGCCTCAACGACAGTAGGTGGCTACACCTTC.

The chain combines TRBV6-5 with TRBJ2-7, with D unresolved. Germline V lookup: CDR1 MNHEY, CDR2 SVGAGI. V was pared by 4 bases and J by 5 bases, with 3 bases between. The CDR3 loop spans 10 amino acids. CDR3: CASSLHEQYF. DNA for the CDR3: TGTGCCAGCAGTTTACACGAGCAGTACTTC.

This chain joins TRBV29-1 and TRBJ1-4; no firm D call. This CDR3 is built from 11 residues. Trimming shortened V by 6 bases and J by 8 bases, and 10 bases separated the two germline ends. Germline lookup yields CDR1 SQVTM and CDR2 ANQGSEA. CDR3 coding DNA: TGCAGCGTACGACTAGGGGAAAAACTGTTTTTT. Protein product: CSVRLGEKLFF.

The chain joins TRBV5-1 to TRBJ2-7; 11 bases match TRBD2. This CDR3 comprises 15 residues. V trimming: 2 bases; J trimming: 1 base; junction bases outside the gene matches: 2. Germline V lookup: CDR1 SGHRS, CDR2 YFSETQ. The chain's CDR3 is CASSLRTSGSYEQYF. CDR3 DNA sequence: TGCGCCAGCAGCTTACGGACTAGCGGGTCCTACGAGCAGTACTTC.

Here the CDR3 DNA reads TGTGCCAGCAGCCATGACCCTCCACTACAGTATGAGCAGTTCTTC. It is translated as CASSHDPPLQYEQFF. This chain joins TRBV4-2 and TRBJ2-1, with D unresolved. CDR3 length: 15 residues. The V gene's germline CDR1 is LGHNA and CDR2 YNFKEQ. Trimming took 3 bases from V and 8 from J, leaving 17 bases between them.

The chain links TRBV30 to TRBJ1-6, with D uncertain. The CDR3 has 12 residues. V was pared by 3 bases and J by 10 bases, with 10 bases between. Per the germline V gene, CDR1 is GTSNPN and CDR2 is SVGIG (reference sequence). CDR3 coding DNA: TGTGCCTGGAGCCCTCACTCATCACCCCTCCACTTT. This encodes CAWSPHSSPLHF. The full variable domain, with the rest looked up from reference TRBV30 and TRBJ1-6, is SQTIHQWPATLVQPVGSPLSLECTVEGTSNPNLYWYRQAAGRGLQLLFYSVGIGQISSEVPQNLSASRPQDRQFILSSKKLLLSDSGFYLCAWSPHSSPLHFGNGTRLTVT.

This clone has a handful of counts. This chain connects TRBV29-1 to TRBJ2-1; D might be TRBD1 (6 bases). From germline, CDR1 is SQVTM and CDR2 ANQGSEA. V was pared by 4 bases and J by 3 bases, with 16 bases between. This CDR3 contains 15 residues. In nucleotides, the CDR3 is TGCAGCGTTGCCCCTCGAGGACAGATCTACAATGAGCAGTTCTTC. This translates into CSVAPRGQIYNEQFF.

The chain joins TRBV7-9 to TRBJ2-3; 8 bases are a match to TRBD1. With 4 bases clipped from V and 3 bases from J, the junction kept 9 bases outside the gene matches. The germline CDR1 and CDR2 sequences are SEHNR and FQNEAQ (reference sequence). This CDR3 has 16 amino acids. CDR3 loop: CASSSYDRGGTDTQYF. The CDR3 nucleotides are TGTGCCAGCAGCTCTTACGACAGGGGAGGAACAGATACGCAGTATTTT.

The CDR3 nucleotides read TGTGCCAGCAGCTTGCCTAGCGGGGATCTCAATGAGCAGTTCTTC. This translates into CASSLPSGDLNEQFF. The chain joins TRBV5-6 to TRBJ2-1; TRBD2 matches 9 bases. The germline V gene encodes CDR1 SGHDT and CDR2 YYEEEE. The length of the CDR3 is 15 residues. The V gene end was trimmed by 1 base and the J gene end by 6 bases; junction bases not matched to a gene: 5.

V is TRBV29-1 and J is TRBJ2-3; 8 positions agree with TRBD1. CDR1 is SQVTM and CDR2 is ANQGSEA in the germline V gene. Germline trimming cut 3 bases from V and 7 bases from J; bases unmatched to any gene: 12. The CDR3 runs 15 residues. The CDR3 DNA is TGCAGCGTTGAGGGAGGAGACAGGGGTTTAAATACGCAGTATTTT. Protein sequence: CSVEGGDRGLNTQYF.

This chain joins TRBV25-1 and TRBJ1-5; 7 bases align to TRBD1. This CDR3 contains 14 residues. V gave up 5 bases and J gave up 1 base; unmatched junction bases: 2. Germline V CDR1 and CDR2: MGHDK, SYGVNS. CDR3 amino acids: CASSSQGSNQPQHF. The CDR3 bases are TGTGCCAGCAGTTCACAGGGGAGCAATCAGCCCCAGCATTTT. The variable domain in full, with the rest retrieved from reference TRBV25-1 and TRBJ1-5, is EADIYQTPRYLVIGTGKKITLECSQTMGHDKMYWYQQDPGMELHLIHYSYGVNSTEKGDLSSESTVSRIRTEHFPLTLESARPSHTSQYLCASSSQGSNQPQHFGDGTRLSIL.

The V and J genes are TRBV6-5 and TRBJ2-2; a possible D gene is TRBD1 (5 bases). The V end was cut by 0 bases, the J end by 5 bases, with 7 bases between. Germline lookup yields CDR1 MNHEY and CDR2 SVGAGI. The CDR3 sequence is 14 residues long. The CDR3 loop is CASSYSAGTGELFF. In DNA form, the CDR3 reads TGTGCCAGCAGTTACTCCGCAGGGACCGGGGAGCTGTTTTTT.

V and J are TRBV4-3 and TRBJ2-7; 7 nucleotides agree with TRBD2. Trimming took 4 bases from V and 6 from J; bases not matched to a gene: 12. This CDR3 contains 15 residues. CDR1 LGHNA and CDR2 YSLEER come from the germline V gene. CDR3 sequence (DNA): TGCGCCAGCAGCCTCACCGGGAGGCAGGGTGGCGAGCAGTACTTC. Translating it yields CASSLTGRQGGEQYF.

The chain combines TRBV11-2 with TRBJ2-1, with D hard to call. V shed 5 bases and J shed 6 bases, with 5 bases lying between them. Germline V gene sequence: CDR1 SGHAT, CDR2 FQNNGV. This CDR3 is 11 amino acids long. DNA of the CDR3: TGTGCCAGCAGCGCGGTCAATGAGCAGTTCTTC. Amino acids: CASSAVNEQFF.

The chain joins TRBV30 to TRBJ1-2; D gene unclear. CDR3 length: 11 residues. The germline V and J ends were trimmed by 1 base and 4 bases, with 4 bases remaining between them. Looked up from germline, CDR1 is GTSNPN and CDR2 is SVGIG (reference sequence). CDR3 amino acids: CAWSEVYGYTF. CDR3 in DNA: TGTGCCTGGAGTGAAGTCTATGGCTACACCTTC.

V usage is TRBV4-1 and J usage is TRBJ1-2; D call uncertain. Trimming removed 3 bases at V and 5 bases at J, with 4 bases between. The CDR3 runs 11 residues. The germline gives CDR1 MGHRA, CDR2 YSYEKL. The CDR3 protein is CASSQGYGYTF. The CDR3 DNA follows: TGCGCCAGCAGCCAGGGATATGGCTACACCTTC.